Below are 10 T cell receptor beta chains sequenced from a single sample in a study of shared clonotypes between healthy human individuals. Method: immunoSEQ multiplex PCR; TCRdb's copy keeps in-frame clones and lacks some. The data contain 2,500,000 or so clones, 90% to 95% of them singletons. Sequencing was done on a sample of naive CD4+ T cells from PBMCs. Indicated subset: CD45RA+ positively selected. The source of these receptors is a man in his late teens or twenties in good health. Some clones in this sample may be carry-over from other donors' samples.

A single count supports this clone. V gene TRBV25-1 combines with J gene TRBJ2-7; TRBD1 agrees at 9 bases. The CDR3 covers 16 residues. V shed 3 bases, J shed 3 bases, and the junction held 9 bases outside the gene matches. CDR1 and CDR2 from the germline V gene are MGHDK and SYGVNS. CDR3: CASSDGETGGHYEQYF. The CDR3 bases are TGTGCCAGCAGTGATGGGGAGACAGGGGGACACTACGAGCAGTACTTC.

V usage is TRBV5-1 and J usage is TRBJ1-5; 11 bases map to TRBD1. The CDR3 consists of 15 residues. V was clipped by 3 bases and J by 4 bases; unmatched bases: 3. Germline CDR1 is SGHRS and CDR2 is YFSETQ. CDR3 nucleotide sequence: TGCGCCAGCAGCTCGGGACAGGGGGTAAATCAGCCCCAGCATTTT. It yields the protein CASSSGQGVNQPQHF.

Only one count was recorded for this clone. J is TRBJ2-5 and V is TRBV2; D remains ambiguous. Trimming removed 2 bases at V and 5 bases at J, with 9 bases between. CDR1 is SNHLY and CDR2 is FYNNEI in the germline V gene. This CDR3 contains 13 residues. CDR3 sequence (DNA): TGTGCCAGCAGTGAATATGAGAGGGAGACCCAGTACTTC. As protein: CASSEYERETQYF.

The chain combines TRBV19 with TRBJ2-7; 7 bases line up with TRBD1. Germline assignment: CDR1 LNHDA and CDR2 SQIVND (reference sequence). J lost 6 bases, V lost 4 bases, and 6 bases had no gene match. This CDR3 has 13 residues. CDR3 DNA: TGTGCCAGTAGTACACAGGGGCGACGCGAGCAGTACTTC. This sequence encodes CASSTQGRREQYF.

With respect to this clone: This CDR3 is also generated by other DNA sequences in the sample. The V and J genes are TRBV28 and TRBJ1-2, with 7 bases fitting TRBD1. Germline values: CDR1 MDHEN, CDR2 SYDVKM. CDR3 size: 12 residues. Unmatched junction bases numbered 2, after V lost 8 bases and J lost 2 bases. CDR3 sequence (DNA): TGTGCCAGCCGGGACAGAAACTATGGCTACACCTTC. Translation gives CASRDRNYGYTF.

J is TRBJ1-3 and V is TRBV6-1; D is perhaps TRBD1 (6 bases). Germline V gives CDR1 MNHNS, CDR2 SASEGT. Trimming shortened V by 3 bases and J by 0 bases, and 9 bases separated the two germline ends. The CDR3 covers 15 residues. CDR3 in amino acids: CASSDGGYSGNTIYF. CDR3 DNA: TGTGCCAGCAGTGATGGGGGCTACTCTGGAAACACCATATATTTT.

This clone was observed a handful of times. The V gene is TRBV4-2, the J gene TRBJ1-1; D gene ambiguous. CDR1 LGHNA and CDR2 YNFKEQ come from the germline V gene. The CDR3 runs to 14 residues. Trimming took 3 bases from V and 1 from J, leaving 9 bases between them. CDR3 coding DNA: TGTGCCAGCAGCCACCCCGCAGCGAACACTGAAGCTTTCTTT. Its protein is CASSHPAANTEAFF.

The chain carries TRBV28 and TRBJ2-5; D is possibly TRBD1 (5 bases). Germline V gives CDR1 MDHEN, CDR2 SYDVKM. Trimming left V 6 bases short and J 5 bases short, with 16 bases between. The CDR3 covers 14 residues. This chain's CDR3 is CASSLTGAVETQYF. In nucleotides, the CDR3 is TGTGCCAGCAGCCTCACAGGAGCAGTGGAGACCCAGTACTTC.

The gene calls are TRBV5-4 and TRBJ2-2; TRBD1 matches at 9 bases. The trim removed 2 bases at V and 5 bases at J, leaving 7 bases unmatched. The germline V gene has CDR1 SGHNT and CDR2 YYREEE (reference sequence). CDR3 size: 16 residues. The CDR3 reads CASSLTGGLGTGELFF. The CDR3 bases are TGTGCCAGCAGCTTAACAGGGGGCCTGGGGACCGGGGAGCTGTTTTTT.

The J gene is TRBJ1-4, the V gene TRBV7-2; D is perhaps TRBD1 (6 bases). Trimming left V 3 bases short and J 4 bases short, with 12 bases between. Germline lookup yields CDR1 SGHTA and CDR2 FQGNSA. This CDR3 contains 15 residues. Here the CDR3 reads CASSLRTAYNEKLFF. The DNA for the CDR3 is TGTGCCAGCAGCTTGCGGACAGCTTATAATGAAAAACTGTTTTTT.